This T cell receptor beta chain was sequenced in a study of T cell responses to AZD1222 COVID-19 vaccine. As for the study in general: Samples with a second dose at about 4 or about 12 weeks were pooled together. Overall study results and limits: After the peak T cell response, and only then, were repertoires sampled. A mostly white British donor set with more females was recruited, and clonal diversity was possibly underestimated.

Libraries were prepared by immunoSEQ multiplex PCR; TCRdb keeps only in-frame clonotypes and omits some of them. The sample contains roughly 250,000 clones, 80% to 95% of which appear only once. Concerning this clone itself: Its target is not known.

The CDR3 extends over 13 amino acids. Germline CDR1 and CDR2: MNHEY and SVGEGT. V lost 4 bases to trimming and J lost 2 bases, with 9 bases between them. This sample comprised peripheral blood, obtained on day 0 of AZD1222 vaccination. The sequence came from an adult in good health. The chain combines TRBV6-2 or TRBV6-3 with TRBJ2-7; D remains unclear. The CDR3 region has the DNA TGTGCCAGCAGTTTTCAGGAAACCTACGAGCAGTACTTC. It specifies CASSFQETYEQYF.